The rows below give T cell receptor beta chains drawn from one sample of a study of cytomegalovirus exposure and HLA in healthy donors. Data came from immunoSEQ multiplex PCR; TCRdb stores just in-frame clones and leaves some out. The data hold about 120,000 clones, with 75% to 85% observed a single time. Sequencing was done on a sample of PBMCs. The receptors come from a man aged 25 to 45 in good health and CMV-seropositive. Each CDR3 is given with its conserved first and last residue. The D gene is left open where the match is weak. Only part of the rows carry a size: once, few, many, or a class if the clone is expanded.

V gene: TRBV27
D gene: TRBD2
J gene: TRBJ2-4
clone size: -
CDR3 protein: CASSLRALGGTSGSGKNSQYF
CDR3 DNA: TGTGCCAGCAGTTTAAGGGCCCTCGGAGGGACTAGCGGGAGCGGCAAAAACAGTCAGTACTTC

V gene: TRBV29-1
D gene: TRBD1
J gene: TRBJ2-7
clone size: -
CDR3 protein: CSVGTDSYEQYF
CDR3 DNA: TGCAGCGTAGGGACAGACTCCTACGAGCAGTACTTC

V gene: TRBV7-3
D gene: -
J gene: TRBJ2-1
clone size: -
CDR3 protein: CASSLNQGGHEQFF
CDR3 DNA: TGTGCCAGCAGCTTAAATCAGGGGGGACATGAGCAGTTCTTC

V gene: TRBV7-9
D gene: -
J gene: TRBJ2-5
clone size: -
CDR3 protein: CSSSSSGSLSQETQYF
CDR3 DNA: TGTTCCAGCAGCTCCTCCGGGTCTCTCTCCCAAGAGACCCAGTACTTC

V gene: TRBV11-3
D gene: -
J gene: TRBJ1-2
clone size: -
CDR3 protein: CASSLEGWGQGMSGYTF
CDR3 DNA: TGTGCCAGCAGCTTAGAGGGTTGGGGCCAGGGCATGAGTGGCTACACCTTC

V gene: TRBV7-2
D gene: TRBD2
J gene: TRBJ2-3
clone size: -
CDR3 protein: CASSLLAGGVDTQYF
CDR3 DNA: TGTGCCAGCAGCTTACTAGCGGGAGGAGTAGATACGCAGTATTTT

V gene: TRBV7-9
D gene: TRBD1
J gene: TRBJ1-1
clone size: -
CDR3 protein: CASSPRTGPNTEAFF
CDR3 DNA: TGTGCCAGCAGCCCGAGGACAGGGCCGAACACTGAAGCTTTCTTT

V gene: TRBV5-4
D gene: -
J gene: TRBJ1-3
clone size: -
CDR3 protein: CASSLAGGNTIYF
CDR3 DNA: TGTGCCAGCAGCTTGGCGGGGGGAAACACCATATATTTT

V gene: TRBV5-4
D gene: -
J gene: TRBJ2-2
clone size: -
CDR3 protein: CASTSRRSTNTGELFF
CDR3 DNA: TGTGCCAGCACCTCTCGGCGGTCCACGAACACCGGGGAGCTGTTTTTT

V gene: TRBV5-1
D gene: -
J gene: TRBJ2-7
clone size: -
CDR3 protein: CASSLVGLLDEQYF
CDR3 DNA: TGCGCCAGCAGCTTGGTGGGGCTTCTTGACGAGCAGTACTTC

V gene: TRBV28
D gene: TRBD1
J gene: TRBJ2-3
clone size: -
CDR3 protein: CASSGIQGAGTDTQYF
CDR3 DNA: TGTGCCAGCAGTGGAATACAGGGGGCCGGCACAGATACGCAGTATTTT

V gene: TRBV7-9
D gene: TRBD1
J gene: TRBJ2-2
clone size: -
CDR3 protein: CASRPGFRGLAGELFF
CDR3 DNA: TGTGCCAGCAGACCTGGATTTAGGGGGCTGGCCGGGGAGCTGTTTTTT

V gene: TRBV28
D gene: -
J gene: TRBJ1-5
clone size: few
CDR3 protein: CASSFPGRPQHF
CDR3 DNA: TGTGCCAGCAGCTTCCCGGGTCGGCCCCAGCATTTT

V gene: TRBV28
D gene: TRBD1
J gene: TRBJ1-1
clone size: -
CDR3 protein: CASRPETGRNTEAFF
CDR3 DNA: TGTGCCAGCAGGCCCGAGACAGGGCGGAACACTGAAGCTTTCTTT

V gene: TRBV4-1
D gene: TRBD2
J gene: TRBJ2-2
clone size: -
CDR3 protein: CASSPSGRADGELFF
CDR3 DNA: TGCGCCAGCAGCCCTAGCGGGAGGGCCGACGGGGAGCTGTTTTTT

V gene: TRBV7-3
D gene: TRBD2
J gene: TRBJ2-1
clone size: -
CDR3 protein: CASSLGLAGGGVEQFF
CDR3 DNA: TGTGCCAGCAGCTTGGGACTAGCGGGAGGTGGGGTTGAGCAGTTCTTC

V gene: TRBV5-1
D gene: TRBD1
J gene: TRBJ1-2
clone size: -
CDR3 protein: CASSGGDSPKRGYTF
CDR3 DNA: TGCGCCAGCAGCGGTGGGGACAGCCCCAAAAGGGGCTACACCTTC

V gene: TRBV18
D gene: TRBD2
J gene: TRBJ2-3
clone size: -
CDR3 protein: CASSRLAGGPGDTQYF
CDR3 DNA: TGTGCCAGCTCACGACTAGCGGGGGGGCCAGGAGATACGCAGTATTTT

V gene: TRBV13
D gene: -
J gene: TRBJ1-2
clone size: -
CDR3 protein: CASSLQGSGYTF
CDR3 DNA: TGTGCCAGCAGCTTACAGGGCTCTGGCTACACCTTC

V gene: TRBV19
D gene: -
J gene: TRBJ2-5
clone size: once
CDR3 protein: CASNNRVRETQYF
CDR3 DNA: TGTGCCAGTAACAACAGGGTTAGGGAGACCCAGTACTTC

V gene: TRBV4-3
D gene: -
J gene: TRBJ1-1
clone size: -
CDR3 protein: CASSQEHRVNTEAFF
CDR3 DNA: TGCGCCAGCAGCCAAGAACACAGGGTGAACACTGAAGCTTTCTTT

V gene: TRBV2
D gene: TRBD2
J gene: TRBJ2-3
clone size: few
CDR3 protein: CASSQGLSTDTQYF
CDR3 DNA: TGTGCCAGCAGTCAGGGACTAAGCACAGATACGCAGTATTTT

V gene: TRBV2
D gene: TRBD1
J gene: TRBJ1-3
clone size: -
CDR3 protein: CASIRSRRWDRGRNTIYF
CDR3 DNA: TGTGCCAGCATCAGAAGTCGGCGTTGGGACAGGGGAAGGAACACCATATATTTT

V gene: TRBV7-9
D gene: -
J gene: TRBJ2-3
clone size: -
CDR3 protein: CSSSPEWGRGGTDTQYF
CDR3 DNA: TGTTCCAGCAGCCCAGAATGGGGCAGGGGCGGCACAGATACGCAGTATTTT

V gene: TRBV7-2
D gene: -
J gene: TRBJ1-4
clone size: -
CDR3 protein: CASSLTPPDEKLFF
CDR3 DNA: TGTGCCAGCAGCTTAACCCCCCCGGATGAAAAACTGTTTTTT

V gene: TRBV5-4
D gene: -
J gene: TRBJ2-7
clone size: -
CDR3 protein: CASSSSGIYSYEQYF
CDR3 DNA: TGTGCCAGCAGCTCATCCGGGATATACTCCTACGAGCAGTACTTC

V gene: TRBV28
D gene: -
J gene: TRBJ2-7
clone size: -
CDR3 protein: CASSDIYEQYF
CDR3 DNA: TGTGCCAGCAGTGACATATACGAGCAGTACTTC

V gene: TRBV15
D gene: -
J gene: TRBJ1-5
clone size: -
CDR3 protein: CATSDSTYSNQPQHF
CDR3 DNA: TGTGCCACCAGCGACAGTACATATAGCAATCAGCCCCAGCATTTT

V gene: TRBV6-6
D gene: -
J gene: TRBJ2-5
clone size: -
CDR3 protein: CASSYVGTPQETQYF
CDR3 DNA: TGTGCCAGCAGTTACGTCGGGACACCTCAAGAGACCCAGTACTTC

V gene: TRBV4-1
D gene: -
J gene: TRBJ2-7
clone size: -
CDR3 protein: CASSQVQGHPYEQYF
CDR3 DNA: TGCGCCAGCAGCCAAGTGCAGGGCCATCCCTACGAGCAGTACTTC

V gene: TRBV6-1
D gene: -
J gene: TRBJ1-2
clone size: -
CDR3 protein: CASRMLPWGRVGYTF
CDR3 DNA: TGTGCCAGCAGGATGCTTCCGTGGGGGCGCGTTGGCTACACCTTC

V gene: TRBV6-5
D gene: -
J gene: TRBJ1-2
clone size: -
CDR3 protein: CASRPARNSNYGYTF
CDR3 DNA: TGTGCCAGCAGACCCGCCAGGAACTCTAACTATGGCTACACCTTC

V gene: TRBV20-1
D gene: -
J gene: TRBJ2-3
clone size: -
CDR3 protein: CSARVLDTQYF
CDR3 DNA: TGCAGTGCTAGAGTCTTAGATACGCAGTATTTT

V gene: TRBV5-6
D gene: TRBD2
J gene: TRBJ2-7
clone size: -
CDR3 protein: CASSLRGGYEQYF
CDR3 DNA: TGTGCCAGCAGCTTGCGGGGGGGCTACGAGCAGTACTTC

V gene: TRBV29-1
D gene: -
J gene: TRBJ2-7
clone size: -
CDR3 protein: CSVVFAPAYEQYF
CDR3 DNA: TGCAGCGTTGTATTCGCACCGGCCTACGAGCAGTACTTC

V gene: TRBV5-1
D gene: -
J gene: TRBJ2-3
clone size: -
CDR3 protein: CASSFLGPDTQYF
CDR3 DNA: TGCGCCAGCAGCTTCCTAGGCCCTGATACGCAGTATTTT

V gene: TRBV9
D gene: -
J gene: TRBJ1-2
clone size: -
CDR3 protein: CASSVGERVYGYTF
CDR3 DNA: TGTGCCAGCAGCGTAGGGGAGAGGGTCTATGGCTACACCTTC

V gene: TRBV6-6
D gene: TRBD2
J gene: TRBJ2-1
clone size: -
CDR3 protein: CASTGTSYSEQFF
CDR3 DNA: TGTGCCAGCACCGGGACTAGTTATAGCGAGCAGTTCTTC

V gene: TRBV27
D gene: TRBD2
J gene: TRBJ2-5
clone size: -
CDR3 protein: CASSFTSGGVETQYF
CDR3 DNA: TGTGCCAGCAGTTTCACTAGCGGGGGGGTTGAGACCCAGTACTTC

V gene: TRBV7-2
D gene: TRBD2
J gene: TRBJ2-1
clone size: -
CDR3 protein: CASSRTIAGGLSYNEQFF
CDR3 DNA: TGTGCCAGCAGCCGCACGATAGCGGGGGGGCTCTCCTACAATGAGCAGTTCTTC

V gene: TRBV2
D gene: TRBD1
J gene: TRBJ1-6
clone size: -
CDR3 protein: CASRDRGNNSPLHF
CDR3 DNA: TGTGCCAGCAGAGACAGGGGAAATAATTCACCCCTCCACTTT